This record covers a single TCR beta chain. The record originates from a study of blood T cell repertoires in COVID-19. Study-wide background: PBMCs, B-cell-depleted T cells, or T cells provided the cDNA or gDNA that made up the material.

The age range of participants was about 18 to 100 years, with residence in roughly 25 US areas. Self-reported history from a screening survey and questionnaire set each donor's cohort. Germline V gives CDR1 SEHNR, CDR2 FQNEAQ (reference sequence). V dropped 0 bases and J dropped 10 bases, with 12 bases sitting between them. The CDR3 has 14 amino acids. Original handling: From reference gene primer amplification, estimates of nucleated cell counts were derived. Method: immunoSEQ multiplex PCR; TCRdb's copy keeps in-frame clones and lacks some. V and J calls and clone size are those listed in that table; D and trimming were worked out from the DNA. The sample records around 130,000 clones, around 84% being singletons.

The TCR was taken from a woman in her thirties who had recovered from COVID-19. The V call is TRBV7-9, the J call TRBJ1-4, with TRBD1 as a possible D gene (5 bases). Sequencing was carried out using PBMCs or T cells enriched from blood (not recorded which). The CDR3 protein is CASSLAAGRLKLFF. DNA for the CDR3: TGTGCCAGCAGCTTAGCGGCAGGGAGGCTAAAACTGTTTTTT.